The entry below describes one T cell receptor beta chain. Measured with immunoSEQ multiplex PCR; TCRdb has only the in-frame clones, and not every one. The sample lists roughly 700,000 clones, 88% seen once, with 0.0095% to 0.011% in the top ten. These data are taken from a study of shared T cell receptors in the human thymus. Trimming took off 3 bases at V and 7 bases at J, with 19 bases between the two ends. Looked up from germline, CDR1 is MDHEN and CDR2 is SYDVKM. The CDR3 consists of 15 residues. These same data were also listed under a study on human thymus T cells. That study reports: Donor material was obtained from healthy Finnish infants undergoing corrective surgery for congenital heart defects.

The source material was thymocytes. The TCR sequence derives from a boy under two years old with a congenital heart defect. This chain links TRBV28 with TRBJ2-7; maybe TRBD2 (5 bases). CDR3 sequence reads: CASSFPGPRPGEQYF. The CDR3 DNA follows: TGTGCCAGCAGTTTCCCGGGTCCACGGCCGGGAGAGCAGTACTTC. Together with reference TRBV28 and TRBJ2-7, the CDR3 gives the full variable domain: DVKVTQSSRYLVKRTGEKVFLECVQDMDHENMFWYRQDPGLGLRLIYFSYDVKMKEKGDIPEGYSVSREKKERFSLILESASTNQTSMYLCASSFPGPRPGEQYFGPGTRLTVT.